A single count supports the clone carrying this T cell receptor beta chain. The sample comes from a study of blood T cell repertoires in COVID-19. The overall study: Some COVID-19 samples were acute and others convalescent; all came from the United States, Italy and Spain. Sources were T cells, B-cell-depleted T cells, or PBMCs; the material itself was cDNA or gDNA.

Libraries were prepared by immunoSEQ multiplex PCR; TCRdb keeps only in-frame clonotypes and omits some of them. The sample carries roughly 150,000 clones, 60% to 85% recorded once. The CDR3 has 15 residues. V was pared by 3 bases and J by 8 bases, with 8 bases of the junction left unmatched. The germline V gene has CDR1 LGHNA and CDR2 YSLEER. The chain is built from TRBV4-3 and TRBJ1-2; the match to TRBD1 covers 11 bases. The clonotype originates from a man aged 55 to 70 with acute or convalescent COVID-19. Input material: peripheral blood. The CDR3 is CASSHPGQGAGGYTF. The CDR3, as DNA: TGCGCCAGCAGCCACCCCGGACAGGGGGCGGGGGGCTACACCTTC.